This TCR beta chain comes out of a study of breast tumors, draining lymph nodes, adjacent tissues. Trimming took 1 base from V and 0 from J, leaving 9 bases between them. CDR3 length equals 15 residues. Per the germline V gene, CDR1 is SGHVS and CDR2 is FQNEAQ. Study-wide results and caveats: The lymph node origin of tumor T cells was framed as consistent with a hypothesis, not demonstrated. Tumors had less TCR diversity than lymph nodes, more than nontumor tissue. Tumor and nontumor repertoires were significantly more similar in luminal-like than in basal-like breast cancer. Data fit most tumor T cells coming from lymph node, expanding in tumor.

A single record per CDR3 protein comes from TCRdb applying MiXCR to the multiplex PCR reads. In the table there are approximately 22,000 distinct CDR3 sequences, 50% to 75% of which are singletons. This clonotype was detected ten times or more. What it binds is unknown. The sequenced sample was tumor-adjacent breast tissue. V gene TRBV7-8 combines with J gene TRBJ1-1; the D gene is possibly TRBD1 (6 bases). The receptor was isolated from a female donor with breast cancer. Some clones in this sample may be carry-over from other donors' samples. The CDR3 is CASSLGGGLNTEAFF. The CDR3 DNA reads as TGTGCCAGCAGCTTAGGAGGGGGGCTGAACACTGAAGCTTTCTTT.